This T cell receptor beta chain was documented in a study of T cell responses to AZD1222 COVID-19 vaccine. Study results and caveats: The sample set comprised mostly white British donors with more females, and clonal diversity was possibly underestimated. When two AZD1222 doses had been given, Spike-specific TCR breadth and depth rose. Among spike-specific TCRs, nearly half reportedly target unmutated variant regions.

A note on this clone: What it recognizes is unknown.

With V trimmed by 1 base and J by 2 bases, 4 bases remained unmatched. The CDR3 is made up of 15 amino acids. Germline lookup yields CDR1 SGHAT and CDR2 FQNNGV. Profiled with immunoSEQ multiplex PCR; TCRdb holds only in-frame clones, not every one. In the table there are 100,000 to 150,000 clones, 75% to 95% of which are singletons. The source was peripheral blood, collected on day 0 of AZD1222 vaccination. This chain joins TRBV11-2 and TRBJ1-2; 7 bases line up with TRBD1. This clonotype was sampled from an adult in good health. This chain's CDR3 is CASSLAATGNYGYTF. CDR3 nucleotide sequence: TGTGCCAGCAGCTTAGCGGCGACAGGGAACTATGGCTACACCTTC.